What follows are 22 T cell receptor beta chains derived from one specimen sequenced in a study of STAT5B mutations in CD4+ large granular lymphocyte leukemia. Profiled with immunoSEQ multiplex PCR; TCRdb holds only in-frame clones, not every one. The sample contains about 38,000 clones, roughly 85% of which appear only once. What was sequenced was CD4+ T cells from blood buffy coats. The receptors stem from a human donor in good health.

The chain combines TRBV6-5 with TRBJ1-1; 8 nucleotides match TRBD1. This CDR3 has 14 residues. Germline V gene lookup returns CDR1 MNHEY and CDR2 SVGAGI. Trimming cost V 5 bases and J 2 bases; bases outside gene matches: 4. The CDR3 DNA sequence: TGTGCCAGCAGTACCTCAGGGGGCAACACTGAAGCTTTCTTT. This encodes CASSTSGGNTEAFF.

V is TRBV15 and J is TRBJ1-2, with 7 bases matching TRBD1. With 4 bases clipped from V and 4 bases from J, the junction kept 9 bases outside the gene matches. The germline CDR1 and CDR2 sequences are LNHNV and YYDKDF (reference sequence). The CDR3 spans 15 residues. The CDR3 sequence: CATSTGQGEIYGYTF. The CDR3 region has the DNA TGTGCCACCAGCACGGGGCAGGGGGAAATCTATGGCTACACCTTC.

CDR3 nucleotide sequence: TGTGCCAGTAGCCCGGACGTAATCTCTGGAAACACCATATATTTT. It yields the protein CASSPDVISGNTIYF. This chain uses TRBV19 with TRBJ1-3, with D unresolved. The CDR3 sequence is 15 residues long. V was pared by 6 bases and J by 0 bases, with 12 bases between. Germline loops: CDR1 LNHDA, CDR2 SQIVND (reference sequence).

The chain has TRBV5-1 and TRBJ2-7, with D perhaps given as TRBD1 or TRBD2 (5 bases each). The V end was cut by 7 bases, the J end by 4 bases, with 21 bases between. The germline V gene has CDR1 SGHRS and CDR2 YFSETQ. The CDR3 is 15 residues long. The CDR3 here is CASQGGQGPLYEQYF. DNA for the CDR3: TGCGCCAGCCAGGGCGGGCAGGGCCCCTTATACGAGCAGTACTTC. Combining the CDR3 with reference TRBV5-1 and TRBJ2-7 gives the whole variable domain KAGVTQTPRYLIKTRGQQVTLSCSPISGHRSVSWYQQTPGQGLQFLFEYFSETQRNKGNFPGRFSGRQFSNSRSEMNVSTLELGDSALYLCASQGGQGPLYEQYFGPGTRLTVT.

The CDR3, as DNA: TGTGCCAGCAGTTACGGGCGGGAGGTACGATCCTACGAGCAGTACTTC. This sequence encodes CASSYGREVRSYEQYF. The chain carries TRBV6-5 and TRBJ2-7, with 8 bases matching TRBD2. With V trimmed by 2 bases and J by 1 base, 7 bases remained unmatched. The CDR3 has 16 amino acids. Germline V gene sequence: CDR1 MNHEY, CDR2 SVGAGI.

The chain carries TRBV7-2 and TRBJ1-3, with 8 bases fitting TRBD1. V lost 1 base, J lost 2 bases, and 13 bases stayed unmatched. Germline CDR1 and CDR2: SGHTA and FQGNSA. This CDR3 spans 19 amino acids. Written as DNA, the CDR3 is TGTGCCAGCAGCTTAGTATTCGGTTGGACAGGGAACACTGGAAACACCATATATTTT. It specifies CASSLVFGWTGNTGNTIYF.

The chain employs TRBV18 and TRBJ2-1; TRBD2 aligns across 9 bases. Germline assignment: CDR1 KGHSH and CDR2 LQKENI. With 1 base clipped from V and 3 bases from J, the junction kept 1 base outside the gene matches. This CDR3 has 15 residues. In DNA, the CDR3 is TGTGCCAGCTCACCACGTAGCGGGAGCTACAATGAGCAGTTCTTC. Translating it yields CASSPRSGSYNEQFF.

The chain has TRBV18 and TRBJ1-1; D remains ambiguous. In germline, CDR1 is KGHSH, CDR2 LQKENI. The CDR3 is made up of 15 amino acids. V was cut by 6 bases and J by 3 bases, with 17 bases left in between. The CDR3 DNA reads as TGTGCCAGCTCCGCGAACTCAAGGGCGGACACTGAAGCTTTCTTT. Its translation: CASSANSRADTEAFF.

V and J are TRBV18 and TRBJ1-5; 7 nucleotides match TRBD1. Trimming took 6 bases from V and 5 from J; bases not matched to a gene: 10. Germline V gene lookup returns CDR1 KGHSH and CDR2 LQKENI. The CDR3 extends over 15 amino acids. The CDR3 reads CASSLTGKYDQPQHF. The DNA for the CDR3 is TGTGCCAGCTCGTTGACAGGGAAGTACGATCAGCCCCAGCATTTT. The full variable domain, completed using reference TRBV18 and TRBJ1-5, is NAGVMQNPRHLVRRRGQEARLRCSPMKGHSHVYWYRQLPEEGLKFMVYLQKENIIDESGMPKERFSAEFPKEGPSILRIQQVVRGDSAAYFCASSLTGKYDQPQHFGDGTRLSIL.

The rearrangement uses TRBV29-1 and TRBJ2-5; TRBD2 is a possible D gene (6 bases). CDR3 size: 14 residues. From germline, CDR1 is SQVTM and CDR2 ANQGSEA. V was shortened by 6 bases and J by 5 bases, with 19 bases between the two germline ends. The CDR3, as DNA: TGCAGCGTGGAAACGGGACTCCTGGGGGAGACCCAGTACTTC. The encoded protein is CSVETGLLGETQYF.

This clone occurred once. The chain is built from TRBV27 and TRBJ2-7; 7 bases match TRBD2. The V and J ends lost 2 bases and 2 bases, in that order; junction bases with no gene match: 12. Germline CDR1 reads MNHEY; CDR2 reads SMNVEV (reference sequence). The length of the CDR3 is 17 residues. As DNA, the CDR3 is TGTGCCAGCAGTTTACGGCCTAGCGGCACGATAACCTACGAGCAGTACTTC. Protein: CASSLRPSGTITYEQYF.

CDR3 sequence (DNA): TGCGCCAGCAGCTTTGGACTAGCGGGGGGCCGGGACACAGATACGCAGTATTTT. Encoded protein: CASSFGLAGGRDTDTQYF. The chain carries TRBV5-1 and TRBJ2-3; TRBD2 aligns across 14 bases. The V gene's germline CDR1 is SGHRS and CDR2 YFSETQ. This CDR3 is 18 amino acids long. The V and J ends lost 2 bases and 2 bases, in that order; junction bases with no gene match: 7.

The chain links TRBV19 to TRBJ2-7; TRBD2 agrees at 10 bases. The CDR3 has 16 residues. CDR1 is LNHDA, CDR2 SQIVND, per germline (reference sequence). The junction had 8 bases not matched to a gene; V was cut back by 4 bases and J by 2 bases. CDR3 sequence: CASSTAPAGGPYEQYF. The CDR3, as DNA: TGTGCCAGTAGTACGGCTCCAGCGGGGGGGCCCTACGAGCAGTACTTC.

The chain couples TRBV27 to TRBJ2-5, with TRBD1 identical over 9 bases. Losses at the gene ends were 2 bases for V and 5 bases for J; bases not matched to a gene: 3. Germline assignment: CDR1 MNHEY and CDR2 SMNVEV (reference sequence). The CDR3 spans 14 residues. CDR3 loop: CASSLRTGDETQYF. The CDR3 coding sequence is TGTGCCAGCAGTTTACGGACAGGGGATGAGACCCAGTACTTC.

The V call is TRBV5-1, the J call TRBJ2-7; TRBD1 matches at 9 bases. V shed 2 bases, J shed 6 bases, and the junction held 15 bases outside the gene matches. The germline V gene has CDR1 SGHRS and CDR2 YFSETQ. The CDR3 is 17 residues long. CDR3 region: CASSFAPTGTGSSEQYF. CDR3 nucleotide sequence: TGCGCCAGCAGCTTTGCCCCAACCGGGACAGGGAGCTCCGAGCAGTACTTC.

The rearrangement links TRBV2 to TRBJ1-2, with 7 bases lining up with TRBD1. The junction had 20 bases not matched to a gene; V was cut back by 6 bases and J by 4 bases. This CDR3 is 18 amino acids long. CDR1 SNHLY and CDR2 FYNNEI come from the germline V gene. The CDR3 protein is CASRGLVRGRRDTYGYTF. For the CDR3, the DNA is TGTGCCAGCAGGGGTTTGGTTAGGGGGCGTAGGGATACCTATGGCTACACCTTC.

V gene TRBV2 combines with J gene TRBJ2-5, with 7 bases that match TRBD2. This CDR3 comprises 13 residues. Germline loops: CDR1 SNHLY, CDR2 FYNNEI. The trim removed 6 bases at V and 4 bases at J, leaving 5 bases unmatched. CDR3 amino acids: CASSVKRGETQYF. The CDR3 DNA follows: TGTGCCAGCAGCGTCAAGCGGGGAGAGACCCAGTACTTC.

The CDR3, as DNA: TGTGCCAGCAGTGAAGGGGATAGCGAGACCCAGTACTTC. Translation: CASSEGDSETQYF. The V gene is TRBV6-1, the J gene TRBJ2-5; D uncertain. The CDR3 has 13 residues. The V end was cut by 1 base, the J end by 5 bases, with 8 bases between. Germline CDR1 MNHNS, CDR2 SASEGT.

This chain uses TRBV9 with TRBJ2-1; D unresolved. Germline CDR1 is SGDLS and CDR2 is YYNGEE. The V end was cut by 0 bases, the J end by 4 bases, with 8 bases between. The CDR3 is made up of 14 amino acids. CDR3 DNA sequence: TGTGCCAGCAGCGTAGATCGCGAATACAATGAGCAGTTCTTC. Translation: CASSVDREYNEQFF.

V and J are TRBV28 and TRBJ1-2; no clear D gene. The CDR3 spans 14 residues. Germline-derived CDR1 and CDR2 are MDHEN and SYDVKM. Trimming left V 8 bases short and J 2 bases short, with 15 bases between. CDR3 coding DNA: TGTGCCAGCGCCGTCCTATCGGGAAACTATGGCTACACCTTC. It codes for CASAVLSGNYGYTF.

The V gene is TRBV6-6, the J gene TRBJ2-7; 10 bases match TRBD2. This CDR3 is built from 13 residues. V trimming: 10 bases; J trimming: 0 bases; junction bases outside the gene matches: 3. Germline values: CDR1 MNHNY, CDR2 SVGAGI (reference sequence). Here the CDR3 reads CATGTSDSYEQYF. The CDR3 nucleotides read TGTGCCACCGGGACTAGCGACTCCTACGAGCAGTACTTC.

This clone was counted a single time. The chain has TRBV19 and TRBJ1-1; 8 bases fit TRBD1. The ends lost 6 bases at V and 2 bases at J; junction bases unmatched: 5. This CDR3 is built from 14 residues. Germline lookup yields CDR1 LNHDA and CDR2 SQIVND (reference sequence). This CDR3 is CASSQTGDNTEAFF. The CDR3 coding sequence is TGTGCCAGTAGCCAGACAGGGGATAACACTGAAGCTTTCTTT.